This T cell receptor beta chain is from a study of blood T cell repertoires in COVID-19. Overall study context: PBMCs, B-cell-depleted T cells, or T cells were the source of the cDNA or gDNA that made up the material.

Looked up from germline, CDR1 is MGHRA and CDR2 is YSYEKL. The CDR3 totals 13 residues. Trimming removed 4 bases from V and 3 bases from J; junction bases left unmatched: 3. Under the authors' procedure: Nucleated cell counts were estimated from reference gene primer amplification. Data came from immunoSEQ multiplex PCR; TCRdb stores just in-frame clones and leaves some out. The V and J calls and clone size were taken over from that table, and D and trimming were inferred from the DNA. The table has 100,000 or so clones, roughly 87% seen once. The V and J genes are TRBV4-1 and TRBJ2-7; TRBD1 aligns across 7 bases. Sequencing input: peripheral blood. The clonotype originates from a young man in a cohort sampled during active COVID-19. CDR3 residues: CASSLGQFYEQYF. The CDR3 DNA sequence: TGCGCCAGCAGCCTGGGACAGTTCTACGAGCAGTACTTC.